These 9 T cell receptor beta chains were sequenced from one sample in a study of cytomegalovirus exposure and HLA in healthy donors. The study ran its PCR with 60 Vbeta and 13 Jbeta primers. Profiling relied on immunoSEQ multiplex PCR, and the TCRdb table lists in-frame clones only, not all of them. The data contain fewer than 150,000 clones, 77% of them singletons. The sequenced sample was PBMCs. The source is a human donor in good health.

This clone was seen only a few times. This chain uses TRBV19 with TRBJ2-3, with D possibly being TRBD1 (5 bases). This CDR3 has 14 amino acids. V lost 1 base and J lost 4, with 9 bases in between. Germline V gives CDR1 LNHDA, CDR2 SQIVND (reference sequence). CDR3: CASSIVRAADTQYF. CDR3 nucleotide sequence: TGTGCCAGTAGTATAGTCAGGGCAGCAGATACGCAGTATTTT.

The chain employs TRBV6-5 and TRBJ2-7; a possible D gene is TRBD1 (5 bases). V was clipped by 0 bases and J by 2 bases, with 14 bases between them. Germline CDR1 and CDR2: MNHEY and SVGAGI. The CDR3 loop spans 16 amino acids. This CDR3 is CASSYSSRQIPYEQYF. CDR3 in DNA: TGTGCCAGCAGTTACTCGAGTCGACAGATCCCCTACGAGCAGTACTTC.

The rearrangement uses TRBV7-2 and TRBJ1-2; TRBD1 might be the D (5 bases). V lost 3 bases to trimming and J lost 2 bases, with 10 bases between them. CDR1 is SGHTA and CDR2 is FQGNSA in the germline V gene. This CDR3 has 14 amino acids. The CDR3 DNA reads TGTGCCAGCAGCTTCGGGGGGGGGAACTATGGCTACACCTTC. Translated, it gives CASSFGGGNYGYTF.

CDR3 sequence (DNA): TGCGCCAGCAGCCAAGAAAGGGGACTAGCAGGTTCCGGGGAGCTGTTTTTT. Protein: CASSQERGLAGSGELFF. This chain links TRBV4-1 with TRBJ2-2; 9 nucleotides align to TRBD2. V lost 0 bases and J lost 6; bases outside the gene matches: 8. This CDR3 comprises 17 residues. Germline V gives CDR1 MGHRA, CDR2 YSYEKL.

This clone appeared a few times. The chain has TRBV19 and TRBJ1-1; no definite D call. The germline V and J ends were trimmed by 2 bases and 0 bases, with 7 bases remaining between them. Germline V gene sequence: CDR1 LNHDA, CDR2 SQIVND (reference sequence). CDR3 length equals 14 residues. CDR3 loop: CASSINSMNTEAFF. DNA of the CDR3: TGTGCCAGTAGTATAAACAGCATGAACACTGAAGCTTTCTTT. Full variable domain (missing parts from reference TRBV19 and TRBJ1-1): DGGITQSPKYLFRKEGQNVTLSCEQNLNHDAMYWYRQDPGQGLRLIYYSQIVNDFQKGDIAEGYSVSREKKESFPLTVTSAQKNPTAFYLCASSINSMNTEAFFGQGTRLTVV.

The gene calls are TRBV4-2 and TRBJ1-1, with 8 bases lining up with TRBD1. The CDR3 is 16 residues long. Germline CDR1 is LGHNA and CDR2 is YNFKEQ. V lost 0 bases, J lost 2 bases, and 5 bases stayed unmatched. The DNA of the CDR3 is TGTGCCAGCAGCCAAGAACTGGACAGGGTAAACACTGAAGCTTTCTTT. Its protein product is CASSQELDRVNTEAFF.

This clone has only one observation. The V and J genes are TRBV6-5 and TRBJ2-5, with D tentatively TRBD1 (6 bases). The J call is uncertain, as TRBJ2-7 better fits the DNA end. Germline loops: CDR1 MNHEY, CDR2 SVGAGI. The CDR3 length is 13 residues. The CDR3 nucleotides are TGTGCCAGCAGTTACTCCCGGGACACCGAGCAGTACTTC. It translates to CASSYSRDTEQYF.

The chain links TRBV5-6 to TRBJ2-3, with D unclear. Germline V gene data show CDR1 as SGHDT and CDR2 as YYEEEE. The V end lost 3 bases, the J end lost 0 bases, and 5 bases lay between the germline ends. The CDR3 spans 13 residues. CDR3 bases: TGTGCCAGCAGCTCGACTAGCACAGATACGCAGTATTTT. Protein sequence: CASSSTSTDTQYF.

This clone was seen only a few times. This sequence joins TRBV5-8 and TRBJ2-3, with 9 bases aligning to TRBD2. Unmatched junction bases numbered 10, after V lost 1 base and J lost 4 bases. The CDR3 extends over 17 amino acids. Germline V gene lookup returns CDR1 SGHTS and CDR2 YDEGEE. The CDR3 region has the DNA TGTGCCAGCAGCTTGTTGAGACTAGCGGAGAAATCAGATACGCAGTATTTT. It translates to CASSLLRLAEKSDTQYF. Combining the CDR3 with reference TRBV5-8 and TRBJ2-3 gives the whole variable domain EAGVTQSPTHLIKTRGQQATLRCSPISGHTSVYWYQQALGLGLQFLLWYDEGEERNRGNFPPRFSGRQFPNYSSELNVNALELEDSALYLCASSLLRLAEKSDTQYFGPGTRLTVL.